This T cell receptor (beta chain) was captured by sequencing in a study of human T cells and chemical hapten exposure. From germline, CDR1 is KGHSH and CDR2 LQKENI. The CDR3 runs 14 residues. With V trimmed by 5 bases and J by 5 bases, 8 bases remained unmatched. Documented time point: pre-sensitization, week 0. Treatment meaning: therapeutic diphenylcyclopropenone sensitization with weekly scalp DPC. This clonotype was observed at least ten times. TCRdb reanalysed the RACE reads using MiXCR and keeps one entry per CDR3 protein. The table shows about 87,000 distinct CDR3 sequences, with roughly 9.1% occurring only once.

The starting material was whole blood, obtained in connection with sensitization to the hapten diphenylcyclopropenone (DPC). This chain links TRBV18 with TRBJ1-1; TRBD1 aligns across 7 bases. The receptor's source is a woman between 40 and 55 years old with alopecia areata. Some clones in this sample may be carry-over from other donors' samples. CDR3 protein: CASSATGAETEAFF. The CDR3 DNA sequence: TGTGCCAGCTCAGCCACAGGGGCCGAGACTGAAGCTTTCTTT.